One sample yielded the 7 T cell receptor beta chains listed below, sequenced in a study of Ad26.COV2.S vaccination and SARS-CoV-2 variants. TCRdb's table, derived via immunoSEQ multiplex PCR, lists solely in-frame clones and lacks some. The data contain about 440,000 clones, about nine tenths of them singletons. The treatment was: roughly 20 received Ad26.COV2.S at low or high dose, single or two shots; a few received placebo; per-sample allocation not given. The samples were gathered on day 63 after the first injection of vaccine or placebo. The sample was peripheral blood, taken in a trial of Ad26.COV2.S vaccine versus placebo. The receptor source for this set is a person aged 18-60 years who received the Ad26.COV2.S COVID-19 vaccine or a placebo.

This rearrangement joins TRBV5-1 to TRBJ1-1; 10 nucleotides line up with TRBD1. J gave up 6 bases and V 4 bases, and 3 bases lay outside the gene matches. Germline-derived CDR1 and CDR2 are SGHRS and YFSETQ. The CDR3 is made up of 13 amino acids. The CDR3 sequence is CASSLGQGAEAFF. Here the CDR3 DNA reads TGCGCCAGCAGCCTAGGACAGGGGGCTGAAGCTTTCTTT.

This sequence joins TRBV7-2 and TRBJ2-2, with 7 bases lining up with TRBD2. Losses at the gene ends were 3 bases for V and 5 bases for J; bases not matched to a gene: 6. CDR1 and CDR2 (germline): SGHTA, FQGNSA. The CDR3 has 15 amino acids. The DNA of the CDR3 is TGTGCCAGCAGCTTCGGCGGGAGAGGTACCGGGGAGCTGTTTTTT. It is translated as CASSFGGRGTGELFF.

Comments on this clone: The junction departs from germline at one end; a sequencing error may be responsible. The rearrangement links TRBV11-3 to TRBJ2-1; TRBD1 aligns across 7 bases. Germline-derived CDR1 and CDR2 are SGHNT and YENEEA. The CDR3 covers 15 residues. CDR3 coding DNA: TGTGCCAGCAGCCTAGAGGGGAGACAGGGCAATGAGCAGTTCTTC. It translates to CASSLEGRQGNEQFF.

V is TRBV19 and J is TRBJ2-1; D gene uncertain. The germline V and J ends were trimmed by 4 bases and 4 bases, with 5 bases remaining between them. CDR1 LNHDA and CDR2 SQIVND come from the germline V gene (reference sequence). There are 12 residues in the CDR3. CDR3 nucleotides: TGTGCCAGTAGTACCTTATACAATGAGCAGTTCTTC. Translated: CASSTLYNEQFF.

CDR3 in DNA: TGTGCCAGCAGCTTGAGTCAGGGTCTCACCTACGAGCAGTACTTC. It codes for CASSLSQGLTYEQYF. V and J are TRBV5-4 and TRBJ2-7, with D possibly being TRBD1 (5 bases). Germline V lookup: CDR1 SGHNT, CDR2 YYREEE (reference sequence). This CDR3 comprises 15 residues. Between the trimmed V and J ends, which lost 1 base and 2 bases, there was a span of 13 bases.

Details on this clone: The same CDR3 arises from other DNA sequences in this sample as well. The chain recombines TRBV28 with TRBJ2-3, with TRBD1 matching 9 bases. The CDR3 has 15 residues. Trimming took 5 bases from V and 1 from J; bases not matched to a gene: 4. CDR1 MDHEN and CDR2 SYDVKM come from the germline V gene. The CDR3 DNA reads as TGTGCCAGCAGTCTCAGGACAGGGGGCACAGATACGCAGTATTTT. Protein: CASSLRTGGTDTQYF.

V gene TRBV9 combines with J gene TRBJ2-2; unclear D gene. V was trimmed by 0 bases and J by 5 bases, leaving 11 bases between them. Germline CDR1 is SGDLS and CDR2 is YYNGEE. The CDR3 consists of 15 residues. For the CDR3, the DNA is TGTGCCAGCAGCGTAGCCCGAGCAGAAACCGGGGAGCTGTTTTTT. Amino acids: CASSVARAETGELFF.